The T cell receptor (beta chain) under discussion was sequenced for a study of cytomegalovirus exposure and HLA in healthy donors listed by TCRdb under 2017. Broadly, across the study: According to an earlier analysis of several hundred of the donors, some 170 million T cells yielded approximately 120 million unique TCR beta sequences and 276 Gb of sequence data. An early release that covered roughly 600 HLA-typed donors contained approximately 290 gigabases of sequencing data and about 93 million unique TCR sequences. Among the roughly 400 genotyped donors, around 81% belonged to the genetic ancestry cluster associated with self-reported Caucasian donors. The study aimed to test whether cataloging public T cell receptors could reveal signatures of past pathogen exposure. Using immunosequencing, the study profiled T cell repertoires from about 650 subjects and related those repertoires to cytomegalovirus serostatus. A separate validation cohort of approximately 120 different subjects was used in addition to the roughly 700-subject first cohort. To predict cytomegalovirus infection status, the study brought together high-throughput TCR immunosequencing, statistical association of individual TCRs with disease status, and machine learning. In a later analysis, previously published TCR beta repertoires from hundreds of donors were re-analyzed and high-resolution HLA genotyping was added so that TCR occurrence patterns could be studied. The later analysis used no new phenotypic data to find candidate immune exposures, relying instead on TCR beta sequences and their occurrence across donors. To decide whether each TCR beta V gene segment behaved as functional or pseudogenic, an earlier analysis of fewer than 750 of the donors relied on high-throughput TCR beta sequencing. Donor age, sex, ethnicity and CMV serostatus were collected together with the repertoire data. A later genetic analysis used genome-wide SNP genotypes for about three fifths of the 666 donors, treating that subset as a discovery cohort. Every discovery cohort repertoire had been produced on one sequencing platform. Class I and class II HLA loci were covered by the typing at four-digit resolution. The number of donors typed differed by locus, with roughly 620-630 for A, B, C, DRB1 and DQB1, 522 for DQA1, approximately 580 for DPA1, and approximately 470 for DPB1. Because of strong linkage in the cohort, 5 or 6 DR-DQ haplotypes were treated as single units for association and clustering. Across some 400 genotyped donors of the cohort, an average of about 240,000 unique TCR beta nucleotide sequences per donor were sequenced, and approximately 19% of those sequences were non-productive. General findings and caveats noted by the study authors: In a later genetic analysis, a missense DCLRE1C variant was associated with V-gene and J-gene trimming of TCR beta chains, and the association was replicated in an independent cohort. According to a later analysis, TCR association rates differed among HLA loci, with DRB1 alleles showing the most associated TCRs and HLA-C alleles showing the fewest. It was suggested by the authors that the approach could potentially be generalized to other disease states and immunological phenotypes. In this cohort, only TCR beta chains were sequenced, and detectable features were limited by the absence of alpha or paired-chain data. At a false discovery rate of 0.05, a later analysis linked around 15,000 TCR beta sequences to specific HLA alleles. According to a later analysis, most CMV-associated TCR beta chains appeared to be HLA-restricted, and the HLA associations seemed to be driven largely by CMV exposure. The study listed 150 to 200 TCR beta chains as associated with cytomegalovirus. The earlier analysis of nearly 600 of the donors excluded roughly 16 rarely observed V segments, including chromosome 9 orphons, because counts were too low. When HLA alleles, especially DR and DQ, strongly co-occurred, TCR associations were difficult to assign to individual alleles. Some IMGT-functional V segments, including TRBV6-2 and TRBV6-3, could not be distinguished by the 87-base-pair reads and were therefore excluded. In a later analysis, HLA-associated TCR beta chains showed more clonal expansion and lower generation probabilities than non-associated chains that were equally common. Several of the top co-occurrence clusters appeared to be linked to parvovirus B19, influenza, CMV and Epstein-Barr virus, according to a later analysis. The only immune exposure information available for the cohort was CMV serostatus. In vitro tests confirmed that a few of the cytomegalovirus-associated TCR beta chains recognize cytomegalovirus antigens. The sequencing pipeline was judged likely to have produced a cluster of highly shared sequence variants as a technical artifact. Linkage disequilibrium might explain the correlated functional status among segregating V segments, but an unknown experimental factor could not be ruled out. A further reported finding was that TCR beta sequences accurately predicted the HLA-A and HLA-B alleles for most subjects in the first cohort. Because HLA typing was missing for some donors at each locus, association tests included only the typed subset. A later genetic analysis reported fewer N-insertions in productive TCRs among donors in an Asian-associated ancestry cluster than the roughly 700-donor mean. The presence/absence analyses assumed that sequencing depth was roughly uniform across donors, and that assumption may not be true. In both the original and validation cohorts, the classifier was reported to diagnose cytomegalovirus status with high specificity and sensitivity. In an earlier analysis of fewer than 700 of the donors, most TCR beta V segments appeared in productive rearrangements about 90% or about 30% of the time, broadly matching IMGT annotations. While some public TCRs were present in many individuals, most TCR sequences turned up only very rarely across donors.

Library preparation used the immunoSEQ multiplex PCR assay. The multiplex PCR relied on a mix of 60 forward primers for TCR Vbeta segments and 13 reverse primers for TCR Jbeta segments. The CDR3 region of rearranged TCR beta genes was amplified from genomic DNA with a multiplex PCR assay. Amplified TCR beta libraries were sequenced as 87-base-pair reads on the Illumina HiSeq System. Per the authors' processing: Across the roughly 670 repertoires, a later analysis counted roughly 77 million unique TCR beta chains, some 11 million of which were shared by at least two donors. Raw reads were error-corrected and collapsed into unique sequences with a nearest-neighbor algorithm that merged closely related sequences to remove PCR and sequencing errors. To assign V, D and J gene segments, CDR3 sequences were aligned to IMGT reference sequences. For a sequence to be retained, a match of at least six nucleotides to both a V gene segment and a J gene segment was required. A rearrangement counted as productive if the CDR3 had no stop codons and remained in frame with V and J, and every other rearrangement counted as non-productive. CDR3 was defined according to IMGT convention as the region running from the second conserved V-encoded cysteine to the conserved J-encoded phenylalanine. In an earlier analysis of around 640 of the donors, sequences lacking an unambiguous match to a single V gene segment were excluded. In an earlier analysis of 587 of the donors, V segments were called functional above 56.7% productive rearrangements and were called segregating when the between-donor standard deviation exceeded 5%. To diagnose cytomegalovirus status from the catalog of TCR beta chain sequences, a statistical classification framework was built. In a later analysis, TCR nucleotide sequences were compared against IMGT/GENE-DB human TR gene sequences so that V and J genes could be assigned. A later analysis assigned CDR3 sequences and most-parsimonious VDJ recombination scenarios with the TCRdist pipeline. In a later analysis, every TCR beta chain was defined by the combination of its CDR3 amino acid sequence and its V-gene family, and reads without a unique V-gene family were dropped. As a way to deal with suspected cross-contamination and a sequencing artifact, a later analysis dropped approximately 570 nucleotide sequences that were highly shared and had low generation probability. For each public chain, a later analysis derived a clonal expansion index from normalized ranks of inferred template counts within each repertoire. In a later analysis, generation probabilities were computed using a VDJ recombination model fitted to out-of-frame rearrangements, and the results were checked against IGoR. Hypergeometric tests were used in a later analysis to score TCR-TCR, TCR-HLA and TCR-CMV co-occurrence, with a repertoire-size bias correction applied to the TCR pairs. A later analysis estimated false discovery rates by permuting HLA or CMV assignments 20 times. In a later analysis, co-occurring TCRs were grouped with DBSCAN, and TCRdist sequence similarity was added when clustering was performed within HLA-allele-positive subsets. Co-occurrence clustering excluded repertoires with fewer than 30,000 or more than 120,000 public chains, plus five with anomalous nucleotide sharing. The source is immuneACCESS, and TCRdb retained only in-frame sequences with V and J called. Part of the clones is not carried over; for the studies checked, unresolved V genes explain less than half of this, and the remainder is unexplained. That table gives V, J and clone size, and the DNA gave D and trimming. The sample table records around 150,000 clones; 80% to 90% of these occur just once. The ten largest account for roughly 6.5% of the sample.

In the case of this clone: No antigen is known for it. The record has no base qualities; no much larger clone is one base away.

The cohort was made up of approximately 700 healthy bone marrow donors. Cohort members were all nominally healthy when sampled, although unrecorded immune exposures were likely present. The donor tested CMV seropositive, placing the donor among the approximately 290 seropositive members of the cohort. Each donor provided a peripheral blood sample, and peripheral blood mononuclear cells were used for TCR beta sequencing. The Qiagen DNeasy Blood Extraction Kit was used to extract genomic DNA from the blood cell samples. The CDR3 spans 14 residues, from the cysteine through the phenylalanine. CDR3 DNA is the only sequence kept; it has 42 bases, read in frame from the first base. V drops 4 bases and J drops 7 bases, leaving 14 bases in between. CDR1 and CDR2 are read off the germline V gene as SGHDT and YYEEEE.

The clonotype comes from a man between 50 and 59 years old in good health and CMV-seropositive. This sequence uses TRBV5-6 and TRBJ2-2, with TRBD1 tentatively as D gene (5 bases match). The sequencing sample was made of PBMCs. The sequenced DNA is TGTGCCAGCAGCCCCCAGGGCCTTGGCGGGGAGCTGTTTTTT. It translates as CASSPQGLGGELFF.